This T cell receptor (beta chain) was observed in a study of Ad26.COV2.S vaccination and SARS-CoV-2 variants. Study details: In the study, Ad26.COV2.S was injected intramuscularly once, or twice 56 days apart.

For this clone: Its antigen is undetermined.

Study results and caveats: Compared with placebo recipients, vaccine recipients had higher spike-specific TCR breadth.

Described treatment: over 15 received Ad26.COV2.S at low or high dose, single or two shots; 5 received placebo; per-sample allocation not given. Collection of samples fell on day 63 after the first vaccine or placebo injection. The germline V gene encodes CDR1 LNHNV and CDR2 YYDKDF (reference sequence). The CDR3 spans 16 residues. V shed 3 bases, J shed 6 bases, and the junction held 14 bases outside the gene matches. Libraries were prepared by immunoSEQ multiplex PCR; TCRdb keeps only in-frame clonotypes and omits some of them. The sample shows 300,000 to 350,000 clones, 80% to 90% of them seen only once.

The TCR was taken from a person aged 18-65 years who received the Ad26.COV2.S COVID-19 vaccine or a placebo. The chain has TRBV15 and TRBJ2-7, with TRBD1 matching 7 bases. The sample in question was peripheral blood, obtained in a trial of Ad26.COV2.S vaccine versus placebo. CDR3: CATSSSGTALYFEQYF. The CDR3 DNA sequence: TGTGCCACCAGCAGCTCCGGGACAGCTCTTTATTTCGAGCAGTACTTC.